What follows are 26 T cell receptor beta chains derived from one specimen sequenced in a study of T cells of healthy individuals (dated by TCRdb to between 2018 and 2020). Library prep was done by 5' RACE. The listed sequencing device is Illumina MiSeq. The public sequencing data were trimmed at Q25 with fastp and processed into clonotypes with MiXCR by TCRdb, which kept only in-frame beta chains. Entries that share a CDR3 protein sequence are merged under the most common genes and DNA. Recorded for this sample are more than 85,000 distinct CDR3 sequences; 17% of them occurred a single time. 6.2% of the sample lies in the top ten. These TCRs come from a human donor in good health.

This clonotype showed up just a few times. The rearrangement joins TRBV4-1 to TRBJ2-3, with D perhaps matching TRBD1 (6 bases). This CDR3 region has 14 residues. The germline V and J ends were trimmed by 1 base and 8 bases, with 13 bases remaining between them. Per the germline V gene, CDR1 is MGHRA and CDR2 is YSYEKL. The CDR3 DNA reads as TGCGCCAGCAGCCAAGGGGGCGCAGGGGCTACGCAGTATTTT. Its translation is CASSQGGAGATQYF.

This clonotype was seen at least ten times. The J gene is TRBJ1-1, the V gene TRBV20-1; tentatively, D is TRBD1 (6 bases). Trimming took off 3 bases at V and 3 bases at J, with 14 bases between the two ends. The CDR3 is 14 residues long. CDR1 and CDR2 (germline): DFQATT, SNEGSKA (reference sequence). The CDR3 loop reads CSASGGALDTEAFF. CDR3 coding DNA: TGCAGTGCTAGTGGGGGGGCGCTTGACACTGAAGCTTTCTTT.

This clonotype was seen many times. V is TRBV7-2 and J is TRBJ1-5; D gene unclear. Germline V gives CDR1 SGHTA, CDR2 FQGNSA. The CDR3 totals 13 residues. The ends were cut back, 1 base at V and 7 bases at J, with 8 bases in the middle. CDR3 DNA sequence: TGTGCCAGCAGCTTAGGGGCCGGGCAGCCCCAGCATTTT. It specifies CASSLGAGQPQHF.

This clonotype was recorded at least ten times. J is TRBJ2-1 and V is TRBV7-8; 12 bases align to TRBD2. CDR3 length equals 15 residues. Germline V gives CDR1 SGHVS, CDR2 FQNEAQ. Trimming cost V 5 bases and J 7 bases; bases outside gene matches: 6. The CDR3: CASSASGRGLNEQFF. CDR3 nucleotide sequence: TGTGCCAGCAGCGCTAGCGGGAGGGGGTTAAATGAGCAGTTCTTC.

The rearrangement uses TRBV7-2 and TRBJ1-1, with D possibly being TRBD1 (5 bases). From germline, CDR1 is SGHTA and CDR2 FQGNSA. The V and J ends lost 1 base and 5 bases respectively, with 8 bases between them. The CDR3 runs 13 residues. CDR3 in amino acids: CASSLGGQTEAFF. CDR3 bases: TGTGCCAGCAGCTTAGGGGGCCAGACTGAAGCTTTCTTT.

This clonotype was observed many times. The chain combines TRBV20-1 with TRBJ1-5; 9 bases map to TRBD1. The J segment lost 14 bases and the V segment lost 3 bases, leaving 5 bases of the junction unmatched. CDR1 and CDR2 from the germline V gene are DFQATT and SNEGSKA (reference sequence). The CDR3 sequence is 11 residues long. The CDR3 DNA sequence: TGCAGTGCTAGCTTCAGGGACAGGGAGCATTTT. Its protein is CSASFRDREHF.

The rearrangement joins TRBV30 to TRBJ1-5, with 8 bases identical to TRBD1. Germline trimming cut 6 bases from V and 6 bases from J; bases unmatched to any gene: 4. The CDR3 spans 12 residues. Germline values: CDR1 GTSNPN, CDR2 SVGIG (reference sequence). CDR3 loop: CACRDRGQPQHF. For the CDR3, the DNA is TGTGCCTGCCGAGACAGGGGTCAGCCCCAGCATTTT.

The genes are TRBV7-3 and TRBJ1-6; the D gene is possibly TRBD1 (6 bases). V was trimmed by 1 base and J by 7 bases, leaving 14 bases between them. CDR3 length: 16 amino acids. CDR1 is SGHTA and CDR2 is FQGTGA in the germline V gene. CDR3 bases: TGTGCCAGCAGCTTAAGGGGAACAGGGTCAAATTCACCCCTCCACTTT. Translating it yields CASSLRGTGSNSPLHF.

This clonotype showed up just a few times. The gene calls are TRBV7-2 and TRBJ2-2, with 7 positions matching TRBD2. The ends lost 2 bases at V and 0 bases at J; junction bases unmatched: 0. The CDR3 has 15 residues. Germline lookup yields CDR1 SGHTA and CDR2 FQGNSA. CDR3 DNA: TGTGCCAGCAGCTTACTAGCGGCGAACACCGGGGAGCTGTTTTTT. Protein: CASSLLAANTGELFF.

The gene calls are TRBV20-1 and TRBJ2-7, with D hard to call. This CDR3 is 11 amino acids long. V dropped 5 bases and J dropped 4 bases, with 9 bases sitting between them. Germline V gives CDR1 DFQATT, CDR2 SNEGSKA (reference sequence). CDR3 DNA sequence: TGCAGTGCTTCCACCCAATACGAGCAGTACTTC. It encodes CSASTQYEQYF.

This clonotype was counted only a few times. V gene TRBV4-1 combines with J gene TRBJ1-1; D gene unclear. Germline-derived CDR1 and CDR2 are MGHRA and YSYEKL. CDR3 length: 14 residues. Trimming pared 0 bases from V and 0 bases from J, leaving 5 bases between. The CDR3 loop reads CASSQEWVNTEAFF. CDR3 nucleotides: TGCGCCAGCAGCCAAGAATGGGTGAACACTGAAGCTTTCTTT.

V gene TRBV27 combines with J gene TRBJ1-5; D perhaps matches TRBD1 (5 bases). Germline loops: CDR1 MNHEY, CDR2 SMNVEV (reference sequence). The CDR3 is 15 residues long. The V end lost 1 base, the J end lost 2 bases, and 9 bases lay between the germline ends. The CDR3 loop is CASSLWGKGNQPQHF. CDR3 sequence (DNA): TGTGCCAGCAGTTTATGGGGGAAAGGCAATCAGCCCCAGCATTTT.

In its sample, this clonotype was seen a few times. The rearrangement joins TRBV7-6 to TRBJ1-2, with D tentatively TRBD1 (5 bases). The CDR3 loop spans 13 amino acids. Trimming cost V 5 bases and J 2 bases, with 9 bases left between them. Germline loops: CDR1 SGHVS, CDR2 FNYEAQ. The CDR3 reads CASSPDTNYGYTF. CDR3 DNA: TGTGCCAGCAGCCCGGACACAAACTATGGCTACACCTTC. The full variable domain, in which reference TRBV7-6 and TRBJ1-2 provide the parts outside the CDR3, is GAGVSQSPRYKVTKRGQDVALRCDPISGHVSLYWYRQALGQGPEFLTYFNYEAQQDKSGLPNDRFSAERPEGSISTLTIQRTEQRDSAMYRCASSPDTNYGYTFGSGTRLTVV.

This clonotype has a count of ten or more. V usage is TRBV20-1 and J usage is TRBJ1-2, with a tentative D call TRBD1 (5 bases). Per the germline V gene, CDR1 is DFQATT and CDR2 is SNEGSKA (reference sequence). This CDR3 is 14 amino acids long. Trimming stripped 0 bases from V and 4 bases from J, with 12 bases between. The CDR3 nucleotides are TGCAGTGCTAGAGATCCGGCAGGGCTCTATGGCTACACCTTC. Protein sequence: CSARDPAGLYGYTF.

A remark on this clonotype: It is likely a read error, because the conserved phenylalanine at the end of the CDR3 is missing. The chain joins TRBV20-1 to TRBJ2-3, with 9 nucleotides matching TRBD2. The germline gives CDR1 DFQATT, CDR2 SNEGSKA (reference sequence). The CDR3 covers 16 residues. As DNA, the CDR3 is TGCAGTGCCAGAGGGGGGGCTAGCGGGACCACAGATACGCAGTATTCT. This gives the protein CSARGGASGTTDTQYS.

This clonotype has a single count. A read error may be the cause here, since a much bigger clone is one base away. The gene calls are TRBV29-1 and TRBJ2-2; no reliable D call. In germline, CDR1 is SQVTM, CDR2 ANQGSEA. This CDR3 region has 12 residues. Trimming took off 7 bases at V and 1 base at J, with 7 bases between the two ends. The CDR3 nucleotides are TGCAGCGCTCGACAGAACACCGGGGAGCTGTTTTTT. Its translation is CSARQNTGELFF.

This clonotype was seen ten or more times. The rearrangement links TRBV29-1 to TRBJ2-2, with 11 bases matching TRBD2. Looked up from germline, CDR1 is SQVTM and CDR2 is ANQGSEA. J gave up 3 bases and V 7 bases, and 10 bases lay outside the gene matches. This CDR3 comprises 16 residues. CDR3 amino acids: CSALRAGLADTGELFF. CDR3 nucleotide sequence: TGCAGCGCTCTAAGGGCGGGACTAGCGGACACCGGGGAGCTGTTTTTT.

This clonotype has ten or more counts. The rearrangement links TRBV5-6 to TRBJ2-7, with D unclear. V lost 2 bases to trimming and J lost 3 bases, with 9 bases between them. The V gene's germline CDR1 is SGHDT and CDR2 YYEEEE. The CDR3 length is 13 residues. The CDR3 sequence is CASSFSGNYEQYF. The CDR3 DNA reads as TGTGCCAGCAGCTTCTCTGGGAACTACGAGCAGTACTTC.

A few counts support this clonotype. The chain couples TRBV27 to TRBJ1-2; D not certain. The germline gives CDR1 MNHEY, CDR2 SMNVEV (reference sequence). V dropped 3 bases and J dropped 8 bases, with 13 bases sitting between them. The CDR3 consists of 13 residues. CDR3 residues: CASSFLGSDGYTF. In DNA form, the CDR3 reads TGTGCCAGCAGTTTTTTGGGTTCCGACGGCTACACCTTC.

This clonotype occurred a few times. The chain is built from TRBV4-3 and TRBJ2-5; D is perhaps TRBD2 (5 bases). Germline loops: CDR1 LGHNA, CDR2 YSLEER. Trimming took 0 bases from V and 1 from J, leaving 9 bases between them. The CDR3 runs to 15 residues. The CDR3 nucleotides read TGCGCCAGCAGCCAAGATTGGCGGGTCCAAGAGACCCAGTACTTC. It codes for CASSQDWRVQETQYF.

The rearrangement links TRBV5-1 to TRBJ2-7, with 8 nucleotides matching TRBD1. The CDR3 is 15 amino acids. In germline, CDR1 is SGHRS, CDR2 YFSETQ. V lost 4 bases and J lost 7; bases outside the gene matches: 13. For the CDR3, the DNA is TGCGCCAGCAGCCAGAAGACAGGGGCTCCCCGGGAGCAGTACTTC. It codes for CASSQKTGAPREQYF.

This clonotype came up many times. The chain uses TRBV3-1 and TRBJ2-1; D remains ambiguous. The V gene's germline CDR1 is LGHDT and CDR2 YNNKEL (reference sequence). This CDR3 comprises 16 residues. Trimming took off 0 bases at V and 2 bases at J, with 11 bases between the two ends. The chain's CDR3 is CASSQEIINPYNEQFF. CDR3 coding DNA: TGTGCCAGCAGCCAAGAAATCATTAACCCCTACAATGAGCAGTTCTTC.

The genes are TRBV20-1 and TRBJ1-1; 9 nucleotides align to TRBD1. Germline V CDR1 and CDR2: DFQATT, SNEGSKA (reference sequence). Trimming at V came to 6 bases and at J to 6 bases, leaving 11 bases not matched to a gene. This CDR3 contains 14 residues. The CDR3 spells CSARPGQGLPEAFF. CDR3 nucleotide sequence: TGCAGTGCAAGACCGGGACAGGGATTACCTGAAGCTTTCTTT.

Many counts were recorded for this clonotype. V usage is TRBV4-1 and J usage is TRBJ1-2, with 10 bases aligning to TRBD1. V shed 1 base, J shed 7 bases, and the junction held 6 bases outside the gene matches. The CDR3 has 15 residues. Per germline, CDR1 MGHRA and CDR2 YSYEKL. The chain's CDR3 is CASSQAWTGGVGYTF. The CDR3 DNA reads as TGCGCCAGCAGCCAAGCTTGGACAGGGGGAGTTGGCTACACCTTC.

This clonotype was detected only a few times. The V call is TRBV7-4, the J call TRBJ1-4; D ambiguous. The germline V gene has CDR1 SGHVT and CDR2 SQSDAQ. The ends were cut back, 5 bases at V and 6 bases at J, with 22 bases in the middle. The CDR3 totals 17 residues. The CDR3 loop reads CASSVWFSRGLDEKLFF. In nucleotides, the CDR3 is TGTGCCAGCAGCGTGTGGTTTTCCCGGGGTCTTGATGAAAAACTGTTTTTT.

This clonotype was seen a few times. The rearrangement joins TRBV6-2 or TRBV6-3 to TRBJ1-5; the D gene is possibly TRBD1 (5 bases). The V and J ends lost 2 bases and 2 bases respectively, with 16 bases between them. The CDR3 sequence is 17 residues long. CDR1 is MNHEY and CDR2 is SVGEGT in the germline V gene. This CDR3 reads CASSYGLRGLGNQPQHF. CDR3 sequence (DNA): TGTGCCAGCAGTTACGGGCTAAGGGGTTTGGGCAATCAGCCCCAGCATTTT.